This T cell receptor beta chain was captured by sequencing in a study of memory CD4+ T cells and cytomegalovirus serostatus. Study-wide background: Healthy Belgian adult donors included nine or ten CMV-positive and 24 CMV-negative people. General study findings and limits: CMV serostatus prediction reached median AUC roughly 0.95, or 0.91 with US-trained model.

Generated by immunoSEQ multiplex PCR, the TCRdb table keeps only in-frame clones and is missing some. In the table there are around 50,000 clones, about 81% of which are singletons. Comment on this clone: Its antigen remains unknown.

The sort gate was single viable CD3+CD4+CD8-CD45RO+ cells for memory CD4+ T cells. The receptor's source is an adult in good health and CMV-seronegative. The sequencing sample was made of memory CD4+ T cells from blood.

The CDR3 nucleotides are TGTGCCAGCAGCTCCGGGACTAGCGGGCCCCAAGAGACCCAGTACTTC. This encodes CASSSGTSGPQETQYF. The chain employs TRBV7-3 and TRBJ2-5; the match to TRBD2 covers 12 bases. This CDR3 contains 16 residues. Germline values: CDR1 SGHTA, CDR2 FQGTGA. The V and J ends lost 4 bases and 1 base, in that order; junction bases with no gene match: 4.